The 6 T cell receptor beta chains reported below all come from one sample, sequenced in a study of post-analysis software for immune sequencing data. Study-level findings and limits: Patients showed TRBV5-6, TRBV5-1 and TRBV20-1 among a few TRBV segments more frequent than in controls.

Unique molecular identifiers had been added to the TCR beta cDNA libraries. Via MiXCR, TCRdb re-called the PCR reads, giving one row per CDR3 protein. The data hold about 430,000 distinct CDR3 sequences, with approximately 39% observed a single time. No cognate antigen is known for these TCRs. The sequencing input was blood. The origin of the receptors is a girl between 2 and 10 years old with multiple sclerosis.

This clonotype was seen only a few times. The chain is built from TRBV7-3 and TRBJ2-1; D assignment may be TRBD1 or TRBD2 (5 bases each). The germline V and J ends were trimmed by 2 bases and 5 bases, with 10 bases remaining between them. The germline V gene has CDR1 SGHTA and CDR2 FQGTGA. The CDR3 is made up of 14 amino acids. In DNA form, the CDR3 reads TGTGCCAGCAGCTTACCGGGACGGAACAATGAGCAGTTCTTC. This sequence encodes CASSLPGRNNEQFF.

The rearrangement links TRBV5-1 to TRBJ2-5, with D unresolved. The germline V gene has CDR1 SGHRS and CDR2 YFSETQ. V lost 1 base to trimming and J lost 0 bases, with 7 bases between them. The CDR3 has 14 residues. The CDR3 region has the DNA TGCGCCAGCAGCTTGTGGCAGTACCAAGAGACCCAGTACTTC. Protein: CASSLWQYQETQYF.

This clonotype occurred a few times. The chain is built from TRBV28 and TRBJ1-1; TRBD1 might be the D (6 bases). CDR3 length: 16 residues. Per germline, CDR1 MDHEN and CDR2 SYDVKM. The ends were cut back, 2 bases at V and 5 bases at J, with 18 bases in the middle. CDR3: CASSLEPGAGDTEAFF. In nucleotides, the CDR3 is TGTGCCAGCAGTTTAGAGCCCGGGGCAGGGGATACTGAAGCTTTCTTT.

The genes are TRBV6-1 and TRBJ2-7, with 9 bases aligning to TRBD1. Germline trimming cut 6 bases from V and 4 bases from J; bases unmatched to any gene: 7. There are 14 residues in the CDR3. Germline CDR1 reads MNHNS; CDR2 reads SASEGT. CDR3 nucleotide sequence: TGTGCCAGCAGGGAGGGACAGGGTATGTACGAGCAGTACTTC. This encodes CASREGQGMYEQYF.

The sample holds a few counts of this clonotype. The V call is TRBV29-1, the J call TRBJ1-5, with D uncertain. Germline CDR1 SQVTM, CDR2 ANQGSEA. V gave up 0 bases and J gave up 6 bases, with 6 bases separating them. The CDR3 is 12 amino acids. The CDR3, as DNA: TGCAGCGTTGAAGAGTCAGGTCAGCCCCAGCATTTT. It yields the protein CSVEESGQPQHF.

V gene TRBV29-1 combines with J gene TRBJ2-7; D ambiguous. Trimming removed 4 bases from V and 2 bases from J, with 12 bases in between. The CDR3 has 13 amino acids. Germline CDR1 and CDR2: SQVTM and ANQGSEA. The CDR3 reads CSVVVVPAYEQYF. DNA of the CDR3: TGCAGCGTTGTAGTCGTGCCGGCCTACGAGCAGTACTTC.